The rows below give T cell receptor beta chains drawn from one sample of a study of a mutant IDH1 vaccine in newly diagnosed glioma. These TCRs are of unknown antigen specificity. The protocol was immunoSEQ multiplex PCR, while the TCRdb copy is restricted to in-frame clones and leaves out a portion. This table holds roughly 120,000 clones, under 90% found once. The starting material was PBMCs, obtained from a glioma patient whose treatment included an IDH1 peptide vaccine. These receptor sequences come from a woman in her 50s with glioma. Both conserved end residues are part of each CDR3. D genes are given only for firm matches.

>TRBV11-2|TRBJ2-7|TRBD1
TGTGCCAGCAGCTTAGTGACAGGGAACTCCTACGAGCAGTACTTC
CASSLVTGNSYEQYF
>TRBV5-6|TRBJ2-7|-
TGTGCCAGCAGTATAGCGGCCCAAGCCTACGAGCAGTACTTC
CASSIAAQAYEQYF
>TRBV21-1|TRBJ1-1|-
TGTGCCAGTCTCTCTGGGGACCTGGCCAGTAGTAACACTGAAGCTTTCTTT
CASLSGDLASSNTEAFF
>TRBV7-7|TRBJ2-7|-
TGTGCTAGCAGCGCCAAAAGGGGGGGAGAGCTGTACTTC
CASSAKRGGELYF
>TRBV2|TRBJ2-5|-
TGTGCCAGCAGTGAATACCAAGAGACCCAGTACTTC
CASSEYQETQYF
>TRBV7-6|TRBJ2-3|TRBD2
TGTGCCAGCAGCAAGGGACTAGCGGGCACAGATACGCAGTATTTT
CASSKGLAGTDTQYF
>TRBV11-2|TRBJ2-7|-
TGTGCCAGCAGCTCGCCCAGGGGGATAGCGGGGTCCTACGAGCAGTACTTC
CASSSPRGIAGSYEQYF
>TRBV27|TRBJ2-7|TRBD1
TGTGCCAGCAGTTTTGGGGCGGGACAGGGCACCTACGAGCAGTACTTC
CASSFGAGQGTYEQYF
>TRBV6-1|TRBJ2-7|-
TGTGCCAGCAGTGAAGCGCTTTTCGCGGGCCGCTCCTACGAGCAGTACTTC
CASSEALFAGRSYEQYF
>TRBV7-9|TRBJ2-3|TRBD2
TGTGCCAGCAGCTTATCGGCCCGGCGGGAGGTCGTCACAGATACGCAGTATTTT
CASSLSARREVVTDTQYF
>TRBV7-2|TRBJ1-5|-
TGTGCCAGCAGCTTAGGGGAGGGGATCGGCAATCAGCCCCAGCATTTT
CASSLGEGIGNQPQHF
>TRBV7-3|TRBJ2-1|-
TGTGCCAGCAGCTTAAGCAGGTCCGGGCCTTACAATGAGCAGTTCTTC
CASSLSRSGPYNEQFF
>TRBV4-1|TRBJ2-5|TRBD2
TGCGCCAGCAGCGCCCCAGGGAGGGGCGGGTGGGAGACCCAGTACTTC
CASSAPGRGGWETQYF
>TRBV9|TRBJ1-5|-
TGTGCCAGCAGCGTAGGAGGGGCAGGGAATCAGCCCCAGCATTTT
CASSVGGAGNQPQHF
>TRBV29-1|TRBJ2-7|TRBD2
TGCAGCGCAACCCCTAGCGGCACCTACGAGCAGTACTTC
CSATPSGTYEQYF
>TRBV28|TRBJ2-7|-
TGTGCCAGCAGTTTATTGGGCGACGCGGGAATCTACGAGCAGTACTTC
CASSLLGDAGIYEQYF